Here is one TCR beta chain with its context. Its antigen is not identified. These data belong to a study of CD8+ T cells in alopecia areata. Across the whole study: Tofacitinib therapy lasting 6 to 18 months was followed by 6 months off drug. Findings and limits, study-wide: Many of the expanded lesional clones endured in scalp and blood while on tofacitinib.

Treatment here: oral pan-JAK inhibitor, 5-10 mg twice daily. Those with alopecia areata gave lesional scalp punch biopsies and peripheral blood. V shed 1 base and J shed 3 bases, with 8 bases lying between them. The CDR3 has 14 residues. CDR1 is SGHDT and CDR2 is YYEEEE in the germline V gene. Once RNA had been extracted, it was reverse transcribed into cDNA to act as the sequencing template. The method was immunoSEQ multiplex PCR; TCRdb's version includes in-frame clones alone and lacks a portion of them. The table lists fewer than 250,000 clones, 35% to 45% of them singletons. The receptor was isolated from a human donor with alopecia areata. This rearrangement joins TRBV5-6 to TRBJ1-5; possible D gene TRBD1, 5 bases. The material sequenced was CD4+ T cells sorted from blood, taken at approximately week 31, from a patient treated with tofacitinib. The CDR3: CASSLQGVNQPQHF. CDR3 bases: TGTGCCAGCAGCTTGCAGGGAGTCAATCAGCCCCAGCATTTT.